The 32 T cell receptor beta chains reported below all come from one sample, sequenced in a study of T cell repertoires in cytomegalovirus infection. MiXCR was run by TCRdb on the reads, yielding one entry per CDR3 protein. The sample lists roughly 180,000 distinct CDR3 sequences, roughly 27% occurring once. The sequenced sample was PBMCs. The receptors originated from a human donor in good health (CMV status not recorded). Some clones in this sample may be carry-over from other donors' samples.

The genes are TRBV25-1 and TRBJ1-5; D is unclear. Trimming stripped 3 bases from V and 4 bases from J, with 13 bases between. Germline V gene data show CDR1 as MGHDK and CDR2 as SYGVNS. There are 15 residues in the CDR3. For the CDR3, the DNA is TGTGCCAGCAGTGATGATGCATTGGCAAATCAGCCCCAGCATTTT. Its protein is CASSDDALANQPQHF.

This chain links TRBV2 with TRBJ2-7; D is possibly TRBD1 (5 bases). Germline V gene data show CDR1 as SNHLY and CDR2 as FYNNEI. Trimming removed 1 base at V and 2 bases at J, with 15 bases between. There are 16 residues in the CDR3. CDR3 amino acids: CASSEGVNRSPYEQYF. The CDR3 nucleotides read TGTGCCAGCAGTGAAGGGGTAAACAGGAGTCCCTACGAGCAGTACTTC. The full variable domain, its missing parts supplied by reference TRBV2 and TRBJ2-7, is EPEVTQTPSHQVTQMGQEVILRCVPISNHLYFYWYRQILGQKVEFLVSFYNNEISEKSEIFDDQFSVERPDGSNFTLKIRSTKLEDSAMYFCASSEGVNRSPYEQYFGPGTRLTVT.

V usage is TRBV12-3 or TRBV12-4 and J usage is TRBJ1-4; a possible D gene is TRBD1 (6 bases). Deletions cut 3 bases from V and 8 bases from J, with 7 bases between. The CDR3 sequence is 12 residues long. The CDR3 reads CASSFDREKLFF. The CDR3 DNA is TGTGCCAGCAGTTTCGACAGGGAAAAACTGTTTTTT.

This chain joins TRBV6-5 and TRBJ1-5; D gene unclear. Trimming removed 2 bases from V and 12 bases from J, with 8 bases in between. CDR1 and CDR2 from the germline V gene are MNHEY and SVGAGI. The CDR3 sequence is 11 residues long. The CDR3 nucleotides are TGTGCCAGCAGTTACATGGGGAGCCAGCATTTT. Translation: CASSYMGSQHF.

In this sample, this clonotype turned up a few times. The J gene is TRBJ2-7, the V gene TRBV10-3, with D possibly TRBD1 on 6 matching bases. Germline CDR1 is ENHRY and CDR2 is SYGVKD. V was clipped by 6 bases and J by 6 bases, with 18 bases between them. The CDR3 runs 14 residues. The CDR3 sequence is CAIRGAGAMGEQYF. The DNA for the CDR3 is TGTGCCATCAGGGGGGCAGGGGCGATGGGCGAGCAGTACTTC.

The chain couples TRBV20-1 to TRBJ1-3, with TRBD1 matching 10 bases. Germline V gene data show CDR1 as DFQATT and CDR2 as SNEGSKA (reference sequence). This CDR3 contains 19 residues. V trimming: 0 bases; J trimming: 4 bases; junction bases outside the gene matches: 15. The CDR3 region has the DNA TGCAGTGCTAGAGATTCCGGGACAGGGGTCCCCCGAGGAGGAAACACCATATATTTT. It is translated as CSARDSGTGVPRGGNTIYF.

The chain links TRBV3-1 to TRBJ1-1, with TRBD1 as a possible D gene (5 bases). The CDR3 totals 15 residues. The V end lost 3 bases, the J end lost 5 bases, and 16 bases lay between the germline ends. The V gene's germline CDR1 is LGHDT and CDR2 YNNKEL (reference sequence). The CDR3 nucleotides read TGTGCCAGCAGCCAGCCTTCCGTCGGGGGGACTGAAGCTTTCTTT. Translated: CASSQPSVGGTEAFF. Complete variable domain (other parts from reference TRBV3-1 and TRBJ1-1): DTAVSQTPKYLVTQMGNDKSIKCEQNLGHDTMYWYKQDSKKFLKIMFSYNNKELIINETVPNRFSPKSPDKAHLNLHINSLELGDSAVYFCASSQPSVGGTEAFFGQGTRLTVV.

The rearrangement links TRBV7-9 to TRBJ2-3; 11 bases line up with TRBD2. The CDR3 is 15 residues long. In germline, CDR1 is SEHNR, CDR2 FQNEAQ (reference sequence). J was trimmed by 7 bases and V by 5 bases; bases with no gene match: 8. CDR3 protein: CASSGLAGGPNTQYF. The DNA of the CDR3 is TGTGCCAGCAGCGGATTAGCGGGGGGGCCGAATACGCAGTATTTT.

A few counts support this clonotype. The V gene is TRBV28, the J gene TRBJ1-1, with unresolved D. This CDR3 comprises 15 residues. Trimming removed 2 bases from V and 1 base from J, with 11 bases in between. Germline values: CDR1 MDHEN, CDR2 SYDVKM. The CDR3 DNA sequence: TGTGCCAGCAGTTTAAGCGGACGTCAGAACACTGAAGCTTTCTTT. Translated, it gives CASSLSGRQNTEAFF.

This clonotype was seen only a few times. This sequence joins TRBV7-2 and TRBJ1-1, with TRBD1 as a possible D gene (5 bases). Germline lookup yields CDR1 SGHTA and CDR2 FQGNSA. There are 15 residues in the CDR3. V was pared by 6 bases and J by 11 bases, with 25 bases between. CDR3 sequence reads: CASSDPVRGRVSAFF. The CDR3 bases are TGTGCCAGCAGTGACCCAGTACGGGGGAGGGTGTCGGCTTTCTTT.

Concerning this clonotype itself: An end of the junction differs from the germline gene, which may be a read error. The CDR3 loop is CASSSWTGSGNEHFF. The CDR3 DNA reads as TGTGCCAGCAGCTCATGGACAGGGTCTGGTAATGAGCATTTCTTC. The chain has TRBV3-1 and TRBJ2-1; TRBD1 matches 8 bases. This CDR3 has 15 amino acids. Germline values: CDR1 LGHDT, CDR2 YNNKEL (reference sequence).

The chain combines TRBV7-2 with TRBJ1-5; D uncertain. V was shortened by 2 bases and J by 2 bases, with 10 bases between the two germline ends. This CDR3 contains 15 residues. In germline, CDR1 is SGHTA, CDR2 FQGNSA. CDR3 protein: CASSLWSQGNQPQHF. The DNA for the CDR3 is TGTGCCAGCAGCTTATGGTCCCAAGGCAATCAGCCCCAGCATTTT.

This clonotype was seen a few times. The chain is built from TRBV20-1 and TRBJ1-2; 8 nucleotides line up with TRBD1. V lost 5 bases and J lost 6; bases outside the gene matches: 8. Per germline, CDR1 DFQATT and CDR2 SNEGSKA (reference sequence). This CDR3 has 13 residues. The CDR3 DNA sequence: TGCAGTGCTCCAAGACAGGGGAAGAATGGCTACACCTTC. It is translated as CSAPRQGKNGYTF.

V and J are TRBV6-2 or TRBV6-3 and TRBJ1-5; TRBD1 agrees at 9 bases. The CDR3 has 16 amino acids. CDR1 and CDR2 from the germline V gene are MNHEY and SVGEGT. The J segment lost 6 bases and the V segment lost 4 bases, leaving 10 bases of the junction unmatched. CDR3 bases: TGTGCCAGCAGTTCCCGGTGGACAGGGGCCGGTCAGCCCCAGCATTTT. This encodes CASSSRWTGAGQPQHF.

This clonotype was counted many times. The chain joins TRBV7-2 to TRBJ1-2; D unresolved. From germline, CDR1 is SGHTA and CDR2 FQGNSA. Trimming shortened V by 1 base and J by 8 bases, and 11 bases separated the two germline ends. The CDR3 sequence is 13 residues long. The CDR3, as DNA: TGTGCCAGCAGCTTAGAGCCGACCGACGGCTACACCTTC. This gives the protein CASSLEPTDGYTF.

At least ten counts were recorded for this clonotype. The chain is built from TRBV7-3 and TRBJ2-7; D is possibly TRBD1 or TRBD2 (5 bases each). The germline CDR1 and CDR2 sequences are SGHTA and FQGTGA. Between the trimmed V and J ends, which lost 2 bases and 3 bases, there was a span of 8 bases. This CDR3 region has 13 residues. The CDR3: CASSLGGFYEQYF. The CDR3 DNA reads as TGTGCCAGCAGCTTAGGGGGTTTCTACGAGCAGTACTTC.

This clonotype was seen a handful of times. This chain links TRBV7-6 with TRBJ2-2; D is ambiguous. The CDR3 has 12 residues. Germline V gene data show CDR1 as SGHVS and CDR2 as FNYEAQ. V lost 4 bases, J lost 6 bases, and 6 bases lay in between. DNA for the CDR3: TGTGCCAGCAGCTCCTTCCCCGGGGAGCTGTTTTTT. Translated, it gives CASSSFPGELFF.

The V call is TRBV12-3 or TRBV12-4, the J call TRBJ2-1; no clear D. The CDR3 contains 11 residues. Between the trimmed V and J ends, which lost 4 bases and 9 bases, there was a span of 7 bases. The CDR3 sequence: CASSSLGEQFF. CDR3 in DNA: TGTGCCAGCAGTTCGCTCGGTGAGCAGTTCTTC.

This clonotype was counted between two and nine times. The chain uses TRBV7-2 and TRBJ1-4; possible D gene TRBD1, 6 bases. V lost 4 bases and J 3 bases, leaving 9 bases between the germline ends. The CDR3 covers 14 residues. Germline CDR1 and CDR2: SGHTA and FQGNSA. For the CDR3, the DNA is TGTGCCAGCAGCTCAGGGGTGTCTAATGAAAAACTGTTTTTT. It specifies CASSSGVSNEKLFF. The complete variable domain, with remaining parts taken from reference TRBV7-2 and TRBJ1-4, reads GAGVSQSPSNKVTEKGKDVELRCDPISGHTALYWYRQSLGQGLEFLIYFQGNSAPDKSGLPSDRFSAERTGGSVSTLTIQRTQQEDSAVYLCASSSGVSNEKLFFGSGTQLSVL.

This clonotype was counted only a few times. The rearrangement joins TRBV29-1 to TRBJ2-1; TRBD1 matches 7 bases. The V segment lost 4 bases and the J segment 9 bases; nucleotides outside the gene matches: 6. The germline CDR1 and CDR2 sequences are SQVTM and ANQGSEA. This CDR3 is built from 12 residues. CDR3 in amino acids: CSVVRGGSEQFF. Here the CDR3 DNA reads TGCAGCGTTGTAAGAGGGGGCAGTGAGCAGTTCTTC.

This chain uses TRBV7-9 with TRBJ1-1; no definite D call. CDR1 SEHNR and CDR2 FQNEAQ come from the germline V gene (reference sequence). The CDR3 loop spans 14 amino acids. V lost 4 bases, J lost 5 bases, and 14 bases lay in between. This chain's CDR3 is CASSSLHGGTEAFF. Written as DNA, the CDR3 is TGTGCCAGCAGCTCGCTGCACGGAGGGACTGAAGCTTTCTTT. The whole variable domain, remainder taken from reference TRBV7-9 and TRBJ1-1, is DTGVSQNPRHKITKRGQNVTFRCDPISEHNRLYWYRQTLGQGPEFLTYFQNEAQLEKSRLLSDRFSAERPKGSFSTLEIQRTEQGDSAMYLCASSSLHGGTEAFFGQGTRLTVV.

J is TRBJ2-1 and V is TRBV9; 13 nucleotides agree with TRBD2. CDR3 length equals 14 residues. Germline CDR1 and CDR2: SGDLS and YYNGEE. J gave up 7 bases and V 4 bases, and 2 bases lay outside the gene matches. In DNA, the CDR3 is TGTGCCAGCAGCCCGGGACTAGCGGGGAATGAGCAGTTCTTC. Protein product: CASSPGLAGNEQFF.

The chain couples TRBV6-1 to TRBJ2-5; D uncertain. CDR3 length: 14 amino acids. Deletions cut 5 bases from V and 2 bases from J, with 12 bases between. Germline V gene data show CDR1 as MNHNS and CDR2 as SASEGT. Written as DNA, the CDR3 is TGTGCCAGCAGTCGCTCCGGGCCTCAAGAGACCCAGTACTTC. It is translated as CASSRSGPQETQYF.

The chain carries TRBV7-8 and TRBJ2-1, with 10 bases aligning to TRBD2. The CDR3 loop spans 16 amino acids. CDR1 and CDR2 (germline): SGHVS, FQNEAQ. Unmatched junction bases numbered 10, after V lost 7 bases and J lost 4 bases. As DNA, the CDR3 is TGTGCCAGCATCCCATCGAGCGGGGGGGCTTACAATGAGCAGTTCTTC. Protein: CASIPSSGGAYNEQFF.

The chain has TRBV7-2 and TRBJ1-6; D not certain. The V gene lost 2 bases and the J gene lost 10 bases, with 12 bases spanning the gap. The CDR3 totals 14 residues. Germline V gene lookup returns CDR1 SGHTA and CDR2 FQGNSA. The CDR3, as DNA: TGTGCCAGCAGCTTAAATGTCTTTGAGTCACCCCTCCACTTT. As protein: CASSLNVFESPLHF.

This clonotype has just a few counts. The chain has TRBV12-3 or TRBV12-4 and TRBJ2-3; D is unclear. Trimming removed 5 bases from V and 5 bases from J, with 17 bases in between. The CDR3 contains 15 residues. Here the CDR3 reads CASSLPRQRRDTQYF. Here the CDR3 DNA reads TGTGCCAGCAGTCTTCCGAGGCAGAGGAGAGATACGCAGTATTTT.

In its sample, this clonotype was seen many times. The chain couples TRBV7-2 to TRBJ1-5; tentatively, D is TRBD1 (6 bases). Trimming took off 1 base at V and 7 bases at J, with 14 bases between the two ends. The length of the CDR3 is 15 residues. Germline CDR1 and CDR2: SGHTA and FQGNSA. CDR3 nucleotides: TGTGCCAGCAGCTTAGAACCCACCGGGGGCCAGCCCCAGCATTTT. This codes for CASSLEPTGGQPQHF.

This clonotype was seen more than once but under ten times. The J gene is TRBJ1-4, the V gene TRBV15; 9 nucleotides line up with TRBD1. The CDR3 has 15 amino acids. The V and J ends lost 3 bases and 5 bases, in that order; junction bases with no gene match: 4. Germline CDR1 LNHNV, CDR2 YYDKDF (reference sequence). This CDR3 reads CATSRETGGNEKLFF. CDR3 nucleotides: TGTGCCACCAGCAGGGAAACAGGGGGCAATGAAAAACTGTTTTTT.

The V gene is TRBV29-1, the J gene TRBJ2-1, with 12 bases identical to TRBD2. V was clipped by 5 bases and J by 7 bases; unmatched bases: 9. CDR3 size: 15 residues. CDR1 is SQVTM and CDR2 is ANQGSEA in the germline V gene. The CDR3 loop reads CSVSSGGEVVNEQFF. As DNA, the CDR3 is TGCAGCGTTTCTAGCGGGGGGGAGGTTGTTAATGAGCAGTTCTTC.

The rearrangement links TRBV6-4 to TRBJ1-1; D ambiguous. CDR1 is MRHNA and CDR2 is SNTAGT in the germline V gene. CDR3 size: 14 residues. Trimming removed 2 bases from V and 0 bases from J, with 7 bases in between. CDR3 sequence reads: CASSDQALNTEAFF. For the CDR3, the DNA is TGTGCCAGCAGTGACCAGGCGTTGAACACTGAAGCTTTCTTT.

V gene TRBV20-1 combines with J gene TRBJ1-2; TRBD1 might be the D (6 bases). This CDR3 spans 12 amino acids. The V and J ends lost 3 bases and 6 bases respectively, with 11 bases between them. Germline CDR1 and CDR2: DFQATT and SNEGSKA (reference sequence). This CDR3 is CSASTGIHGYTF. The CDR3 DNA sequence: TGCAGTGCTAGCACAGGGATCCATGGCTACACCTTC.

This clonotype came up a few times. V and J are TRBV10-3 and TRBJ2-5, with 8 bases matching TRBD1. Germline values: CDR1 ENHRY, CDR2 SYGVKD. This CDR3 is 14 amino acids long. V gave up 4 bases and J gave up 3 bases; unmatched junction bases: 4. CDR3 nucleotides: TGTGCCATCAGTGGGGACAGGTCCGAAGAGACCCAGTACTTC. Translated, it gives CAISGDRSEETQYF.